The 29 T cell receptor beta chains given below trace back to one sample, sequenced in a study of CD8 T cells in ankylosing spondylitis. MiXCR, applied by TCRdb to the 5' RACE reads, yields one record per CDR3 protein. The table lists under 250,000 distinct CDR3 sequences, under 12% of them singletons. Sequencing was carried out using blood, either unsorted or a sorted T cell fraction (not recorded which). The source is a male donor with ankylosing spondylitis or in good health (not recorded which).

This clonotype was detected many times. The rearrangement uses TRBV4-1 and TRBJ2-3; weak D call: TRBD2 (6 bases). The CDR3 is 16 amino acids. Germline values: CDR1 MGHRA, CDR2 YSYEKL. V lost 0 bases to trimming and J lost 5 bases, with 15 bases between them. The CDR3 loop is CASSQDPVLAGDTQYF. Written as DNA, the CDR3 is TGCGCCAGCAGCCAAGATCCAGTACTAGCAGGAGATACGCAGTATTTT.

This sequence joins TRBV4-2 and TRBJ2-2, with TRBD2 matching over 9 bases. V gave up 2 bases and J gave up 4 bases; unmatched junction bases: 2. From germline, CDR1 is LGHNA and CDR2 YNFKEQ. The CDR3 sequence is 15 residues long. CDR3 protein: CASSQISGGTGELFF. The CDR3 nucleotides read TGTGCCAGCAGCCAAATTAGCGGGGGCACCGGGGAGCTGTTTTTT.

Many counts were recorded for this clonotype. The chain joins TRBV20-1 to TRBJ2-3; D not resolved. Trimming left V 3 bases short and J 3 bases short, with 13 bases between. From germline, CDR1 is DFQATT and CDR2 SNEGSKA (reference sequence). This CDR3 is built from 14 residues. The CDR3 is CSASPGSRTDTQYF. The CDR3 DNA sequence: TGCAGTGCTAGTCCCGGGTCGAGGACAGATACGCAGTATTTT.

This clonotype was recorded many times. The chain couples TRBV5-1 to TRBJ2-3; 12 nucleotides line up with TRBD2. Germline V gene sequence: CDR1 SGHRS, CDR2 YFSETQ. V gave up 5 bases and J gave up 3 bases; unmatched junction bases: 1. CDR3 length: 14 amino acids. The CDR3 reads CASRTSGRTDTQYF. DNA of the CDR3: TGCGCCAGCAGGACTAGCGGGAGAACAGATACGCAGTATTTT.

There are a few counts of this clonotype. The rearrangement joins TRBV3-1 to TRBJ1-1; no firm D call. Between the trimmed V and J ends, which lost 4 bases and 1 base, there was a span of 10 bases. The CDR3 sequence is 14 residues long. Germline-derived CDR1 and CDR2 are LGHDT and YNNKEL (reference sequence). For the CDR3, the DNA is TGTGCCAGCAGCCCTCGGTCAGGGAACACTGAAGCTTTCTTT. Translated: CASSPRSGNTEAFF.

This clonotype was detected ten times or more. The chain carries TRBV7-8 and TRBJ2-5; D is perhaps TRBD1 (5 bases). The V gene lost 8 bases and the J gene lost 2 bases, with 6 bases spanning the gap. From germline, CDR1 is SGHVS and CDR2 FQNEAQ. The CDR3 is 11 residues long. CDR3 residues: CASAGQETQYF. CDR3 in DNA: TGTGCCAGCGCAGGGCAAGAGACCCAGTACTTC.

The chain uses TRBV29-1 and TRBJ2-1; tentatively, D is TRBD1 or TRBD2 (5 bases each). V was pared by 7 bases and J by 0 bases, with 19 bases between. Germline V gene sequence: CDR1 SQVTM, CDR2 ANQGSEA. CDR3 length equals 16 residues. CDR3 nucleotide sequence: TGCAGCGCGTCCGGGACCTTCACTTCCTCCTACAATGAGCAGTTCTTC. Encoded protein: CSASGTFTSSYNEQFF.

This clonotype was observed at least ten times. CDR3 sequence (DNA): TGCGCCAGCAGCTCGTCGGAGGGGGCCCTGATGAACACTGAAGCTTTCTTT. Encoded protein: CASSSSEGALMNTEAFF. The chain joins TRBV5-1 to TRBJ1-1; 7 bases map to TRBD1. Looked up from germline, CDR1 is SGHRS and CDR2 is YFSETQ. The CDR3 is 17 amino acids. The V gene end was trimmed by 3 bases and the J gene end by 0 bases; junction bases not matched to a gene: 11.

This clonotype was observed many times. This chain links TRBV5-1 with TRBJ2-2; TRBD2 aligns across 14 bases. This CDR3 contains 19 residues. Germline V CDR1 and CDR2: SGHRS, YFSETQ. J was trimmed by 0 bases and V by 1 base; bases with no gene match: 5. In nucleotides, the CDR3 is TGCGCCAGCAGCTTGACGGGACTAGCGGGAGCGACGAACACCGGGGAGCTGTTTTTT. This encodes CASSLTGLAGATNTGELFF.

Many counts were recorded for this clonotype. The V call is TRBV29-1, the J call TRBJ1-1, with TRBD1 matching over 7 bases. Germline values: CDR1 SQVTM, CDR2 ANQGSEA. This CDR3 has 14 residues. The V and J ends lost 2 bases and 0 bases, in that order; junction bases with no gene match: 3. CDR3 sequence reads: CSVEKGQMNTEAFF. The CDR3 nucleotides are TGCAGCGTTGAAAAGGGACAGATGAACACTGAAGCTTTCTTT.

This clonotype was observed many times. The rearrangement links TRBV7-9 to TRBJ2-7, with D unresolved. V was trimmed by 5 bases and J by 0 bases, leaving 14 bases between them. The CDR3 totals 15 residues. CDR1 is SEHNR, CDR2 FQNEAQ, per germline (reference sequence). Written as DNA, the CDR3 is TGTGCCAGCAGCCCACTTGCAGTCTACTCCTACGAGCAGTACTTC. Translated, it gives CASSPLAVYSYEQYF.

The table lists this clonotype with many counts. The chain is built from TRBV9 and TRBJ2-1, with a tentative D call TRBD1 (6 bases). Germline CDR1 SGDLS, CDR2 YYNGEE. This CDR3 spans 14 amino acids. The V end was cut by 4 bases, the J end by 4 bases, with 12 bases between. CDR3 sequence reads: CASSPRGQYNEQFF. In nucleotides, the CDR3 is TGTGCCAGCAGCCCCCGTGGACAGTACAATGAGCAGTTCTTC. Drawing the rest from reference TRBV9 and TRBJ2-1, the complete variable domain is DSGVTQTPKHLITATGQRVTLRCSPRSGDLSVYWYQQSLDQGLQFLIQYYNGEERAKGNILERFSAQQFPDLHSELNLSSLELGDSALYFCASSPRGQYNEQFFGPGTRLTVL.

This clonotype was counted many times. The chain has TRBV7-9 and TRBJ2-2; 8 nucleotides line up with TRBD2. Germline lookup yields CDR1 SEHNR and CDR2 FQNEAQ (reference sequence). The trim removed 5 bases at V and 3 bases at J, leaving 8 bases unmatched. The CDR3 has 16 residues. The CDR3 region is CASSPREAGDTGELFF. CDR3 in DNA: TGTGCCAGCAGCCCCCGTGAAGCGGGGGACACCGGGGAGCTGTTTTTT.

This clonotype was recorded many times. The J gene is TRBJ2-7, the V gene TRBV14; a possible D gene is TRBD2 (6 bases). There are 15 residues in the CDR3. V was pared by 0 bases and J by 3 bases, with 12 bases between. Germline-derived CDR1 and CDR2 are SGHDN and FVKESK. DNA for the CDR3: TGTGCCAGCAGCCAAGATCTCTCGGGAGACTACGAGCAGTACTTC. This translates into CASSQDLSGDYEQYF.

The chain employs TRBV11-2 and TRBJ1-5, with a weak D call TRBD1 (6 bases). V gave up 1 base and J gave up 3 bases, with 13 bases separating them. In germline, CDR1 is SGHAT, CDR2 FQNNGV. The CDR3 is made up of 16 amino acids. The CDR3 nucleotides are TGTGCCAGCAGCTTAGGAGTGGGGGGGCCCAATCAGCCCCAGCATTTT. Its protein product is CASSLGVGGPNQPQHF.

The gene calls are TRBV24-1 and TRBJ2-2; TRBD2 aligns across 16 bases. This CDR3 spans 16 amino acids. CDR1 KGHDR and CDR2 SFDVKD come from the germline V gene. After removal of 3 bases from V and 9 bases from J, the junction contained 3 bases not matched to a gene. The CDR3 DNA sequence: TGTGCCACCAGTGATGGGACTAGCGGGAGGGCCTGGGAGCTGTTTTTT. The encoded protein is CATSDGTSGRAWELFF.

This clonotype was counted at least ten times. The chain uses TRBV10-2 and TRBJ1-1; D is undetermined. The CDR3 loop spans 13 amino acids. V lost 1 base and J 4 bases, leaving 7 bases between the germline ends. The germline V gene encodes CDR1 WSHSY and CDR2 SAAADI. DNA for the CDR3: TGCGCCAGCAGTGAGTTACAGTTCACTGAAGCTTTCTTT. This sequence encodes CASSELQFTEAFF.

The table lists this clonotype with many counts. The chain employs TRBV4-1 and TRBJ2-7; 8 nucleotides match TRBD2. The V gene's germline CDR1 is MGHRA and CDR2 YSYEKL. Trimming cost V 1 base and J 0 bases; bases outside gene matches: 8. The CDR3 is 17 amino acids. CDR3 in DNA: TGCGCCAGCAGCCAAGCGGGAGGGGCGGGGAGCTCCTACGAGCAGTACTTC. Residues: CASSQAGGAGSSYEQYF.

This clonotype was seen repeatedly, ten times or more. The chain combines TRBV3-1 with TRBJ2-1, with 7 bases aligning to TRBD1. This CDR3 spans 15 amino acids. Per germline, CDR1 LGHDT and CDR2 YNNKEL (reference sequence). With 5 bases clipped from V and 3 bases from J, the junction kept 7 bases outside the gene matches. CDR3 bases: TGTGCCAGCAGCGACCGGGACAGTAGCTACAATGAGCAGTTCTTC. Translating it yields CASSDRDSSYNEQFF.

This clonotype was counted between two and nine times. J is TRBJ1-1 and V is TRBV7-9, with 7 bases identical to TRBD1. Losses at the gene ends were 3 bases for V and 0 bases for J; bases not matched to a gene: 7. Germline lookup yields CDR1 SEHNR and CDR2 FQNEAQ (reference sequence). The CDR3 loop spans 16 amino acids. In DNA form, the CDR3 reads TGTGCCAGCAGCTTCACAGGGGCCTCGATGAACACTGAAGCTTTCTTT. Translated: CASSFTGASMNTEAFF.

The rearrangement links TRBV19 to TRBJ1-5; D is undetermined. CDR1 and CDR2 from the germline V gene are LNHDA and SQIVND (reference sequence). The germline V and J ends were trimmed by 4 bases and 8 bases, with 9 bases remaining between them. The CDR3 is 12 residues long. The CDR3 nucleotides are TGTGCCAGTAGTAGGTGGGGTGAGCCCCAGCATTTT. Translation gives CASSRWGEPQHF.

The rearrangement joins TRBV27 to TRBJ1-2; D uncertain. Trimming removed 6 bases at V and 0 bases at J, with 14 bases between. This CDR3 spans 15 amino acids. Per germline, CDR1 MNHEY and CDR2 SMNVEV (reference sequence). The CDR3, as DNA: TGTGCCAGCAGGTCGAGAGAAGGTTCTAACTATGGCTACACCTTC. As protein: CASRSREGSNYGYTF.

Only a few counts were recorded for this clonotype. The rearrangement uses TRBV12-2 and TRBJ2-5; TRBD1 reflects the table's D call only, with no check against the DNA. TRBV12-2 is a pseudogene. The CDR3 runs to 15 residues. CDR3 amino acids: CASRLAGARAGTQYF. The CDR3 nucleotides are TGTGCAAGTCGCTTAGCCGGGGCCCGGGCAGGGACCCAGTACTTC.

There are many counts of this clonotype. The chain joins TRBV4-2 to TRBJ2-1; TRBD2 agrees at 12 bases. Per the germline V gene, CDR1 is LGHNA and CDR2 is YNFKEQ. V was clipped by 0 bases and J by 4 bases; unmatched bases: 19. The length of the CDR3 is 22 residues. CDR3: CASSQDLTSGSSVAFGYNEQFF. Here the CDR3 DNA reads TGTGCCAGCAGCCAAGACCTGACTAGCGGGAGCTCAGTCGCCTTCGGGTACAATGAGCAGTTCTTC.

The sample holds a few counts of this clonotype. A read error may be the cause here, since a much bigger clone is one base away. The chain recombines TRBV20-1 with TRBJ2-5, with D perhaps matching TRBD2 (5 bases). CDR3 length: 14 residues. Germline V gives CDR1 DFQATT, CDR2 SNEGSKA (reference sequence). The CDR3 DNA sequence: TGCAGTGCTCCTGTCGGAGCGGAGCAAGAGGCCCAGTACTTC. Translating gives CSAPVGAEQEAQYF.

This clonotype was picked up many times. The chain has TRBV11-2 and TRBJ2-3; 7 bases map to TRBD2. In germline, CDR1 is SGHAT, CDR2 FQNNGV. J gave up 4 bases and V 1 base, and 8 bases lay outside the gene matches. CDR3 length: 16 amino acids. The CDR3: CASSLAQAGRSDTQYF. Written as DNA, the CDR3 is TGTGCCAGCAGCTTAGCCCAAGCGGGGAGATCAGATACGCAGTATTTT.

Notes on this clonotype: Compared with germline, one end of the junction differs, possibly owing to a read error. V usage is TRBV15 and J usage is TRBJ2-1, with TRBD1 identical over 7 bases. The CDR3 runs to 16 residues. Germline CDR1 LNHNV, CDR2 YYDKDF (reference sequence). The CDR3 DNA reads TGCGCCATCAGTCTCCAGAGACAGGGTTCCTACAATGAGCAGTTCTTC. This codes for CAISLQRQGSYNEQFF.

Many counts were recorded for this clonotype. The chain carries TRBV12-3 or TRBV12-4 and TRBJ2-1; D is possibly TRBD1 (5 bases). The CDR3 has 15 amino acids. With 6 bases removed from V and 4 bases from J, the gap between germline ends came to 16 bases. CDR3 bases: TGTGCCAGCAGGGCTGATGGGGCCTCGTACAATGAGCAGTTCTTC. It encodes CASRADGASYNEQFF.

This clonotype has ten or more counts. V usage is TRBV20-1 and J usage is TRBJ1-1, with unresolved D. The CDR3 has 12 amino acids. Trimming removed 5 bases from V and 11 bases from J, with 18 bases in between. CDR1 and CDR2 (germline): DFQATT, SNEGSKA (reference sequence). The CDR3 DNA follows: TGCAGTGCTCGGTCGCAGGCCGAGGGCGCTTTCTTT. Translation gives CSARSQAEGAFF.